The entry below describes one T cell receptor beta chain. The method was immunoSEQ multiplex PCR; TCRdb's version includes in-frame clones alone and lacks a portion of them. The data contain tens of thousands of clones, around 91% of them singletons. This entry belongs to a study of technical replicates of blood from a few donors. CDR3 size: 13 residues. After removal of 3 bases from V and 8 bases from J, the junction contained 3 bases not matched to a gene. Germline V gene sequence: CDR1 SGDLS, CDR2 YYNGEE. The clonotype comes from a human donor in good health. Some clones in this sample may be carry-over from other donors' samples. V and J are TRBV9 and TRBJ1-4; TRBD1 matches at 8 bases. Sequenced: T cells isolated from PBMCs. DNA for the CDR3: TGTGCCAGCAGCGGGACAGGGCGAGAAAAACTGTTTTTT. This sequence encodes CASSGTGREKLFF.